Following are 20 T cell receptor beta chains from one sample sequenced in a study of CXCR3-negative and CXCR3-positive naive CD8 T cells. The libraries of TRB cDNA were prepared using 5' RACE with UMI labels. TCRdb derives one entry per CDR3 protein from the 5' RACE reads, leaving out DNA. The ten most abundant clones cover about 0.4% of a sample with over 45,000 distinct CDR3 sequences. Material: naive CXCR3- CD8+ T cells from blood. Indicated subset: CD45RO-CCR7+CD27+CD95- naive CD8+ T cells lacking CXCR3 (TNR3-). All receptors derive from a human donor in good health. Some clones in this sample may be carry-over from other donors' samples.

The chain is built from TRBV28 and TRBJ2-1; there is no DNA to check the TCRdb D call of TRBD2. Germline loops: CDR1 MDHEN, CDR2 SYDVKM. The CDR3 contains 15 residues. The CDR3 region is CASSTTSGRGDEQFF.

This chain joins TRBV20-1 and TRBJ2-7; TCRdb reports TRBD2, a call that lacks DNA to check it against. CDR1 and CDR2 (germline): DFQATT, SNEGSKA (reference sequence). This CDR3 comprises 15 residues. The CDR3 sequence is CSALEEAGGPYEQYF.

This sequence joins TRBV28 and TRBJ2-7; TCRdb designates TRBD1, a call that cannot be tested without DNA. The CDR3 runs to 12 residues. The germline gives CDR1 MDHEN, CDR2 SYDVKM. The CDR3 reads CASSFALYEQYF.

The V gene is TRBV20-1, the J gene TRBJ2-4; the D gene TCRdb calls, TRBD1, cannot be checked with no DNA. The length of the CDR3 is 17 residues. CDR1 and CDR2 (germline): DFQATT, SNEGSKA (reference sequence). CDR3 amino acids: CSARDFKTGVAKNIQYF.

The J gene is TRBJ1-1, the V gene TRBV6-5. The CDR3 totals 12 residues. Germline CDR1 MNHEY, CDR2 SVGAGI. Here the CDR3 reads CASSTGSAEAFF.

The CDR3 region is CASGTGGEETQYF. The chain links TRBV28 to TRBJ2-5; the D call from TCRdb, TRBD1, cannot be confirmed without DNA. The CDR3 consists of 13 residues. Germline CDR1 reads MDHEN; CDR2 reads SYDVKM. Full variable domain (rest looked up from reference TRBV28 and TRBJ2-5): DVKVTQSSRYLVKRTGEKVFLECVQDMDHENMFWYRQDPGLGLRLIYFSYDVKMKEKGDIPEGYSVSREKKERFSLILESASTNQTSMYLCASGTGGEETQYFGPGTRLLVL.

J is TRBJ2-1 and V is TRBV4-3; the D call from TCRdb, TRBD2, cannot be confirmed without DNA. Germline V gene sequence: CDR1 LGHNA, CDR2 YSLEER. The length of the CDR3 is 17 residues. The chain's CDR3 is CASSQGPSGGPYNEQFF.

The chain joins TRBV7-9 to TRBJ2-7; TCRdb proposes TRBD2, but this gene call is untestable without DNA. Per the germline V gene, CDR1 is SEHNR and CDR2 is FQNEAQ (reference sequence). The CDR3 contains 13 residues. The CDR3 reads CASSFPPGYEQYF.

This rearrangement joins TRBV5-1 to TRBJ2-5; TCRdb's D call, TRBD1, is unchecked because there is no DNA. The CDR3 is made up of 14 amino acids. Germline CDR1 is SGHRS and CDR2 is YFSETQ. CDR3 loop: CASSSEGGEETQYF.

The CDR3 reads CASSLPLGHESETQYF. This rearrangement joins TRBV5-1 to TRBJ2-5; TCRdb names TRBD1, which stays unverified in the absence of DNA. CDR1 is SGHRS, CDR2 YFSETQ, per germline. The CDR3 runs to 16 residues.

CDR3 loop: CASSPPISRRGLSEAFF. The chain has TRBV4-2 and TRBJ1-1; checking the TCRdb D call of TRBD1 is not possible without DNA. The CDR3 contains 17 residues. Looked up from germline, CDR1 is LGHNA and CDR2 is YNFKEQ.

The chain uses TRBV12-3 or TRBV12-4 and TRBJ2-1; absent DNA, TCRdb's TRBD1 call cannot be checked. The CDR3 extends over 12 amino acids. The CDR3 loop is CASWPGGPRQFF.

The J gene is TRBJ1-4, the V gene TRBV13. The CDR3 totals 14 residues. CDR1 is PRHDT and CDR2 is FYEKMQ in the germline V gene (reference sequence). CDR3 protein: CASSFGNHVEKLFF.

The chain links TRBV4-3 to TRBJ2-7; TCRdb gives TRBD2 as the D gene, but with no DNA this cannot be confirmed. The CDR3 is 17 residues long. Germline CDR1 and CDR2: LGHNA and YSLEER. CDR3 residues: CASSQDPSGGAAREQYF.

CDR3 residues: CASSLLGTANTGELFF. The rearrangement joins TRBV28 to TRBJ2-2; TCRdb's assignment of TRBD1 cannot be checked, as there is no DNA. Germline V lookup: CDR1 MDHEN, CDR2 SYDVKM. The CDR3 length is 16 residues.

V and J are TRBV5-5 and TRBJ2-7; as DNA is missing, the TRBD1 call by TCRdb cannot be tested. The CDR3 is made up of 13 amino acids. Germline CDR1 reads SGHKS; CDR2 reads YYEKEE (reference sequence). The CDR3 reads CASSLEAGDLEYF.

Its frequency marks this clonotype as medium-sized. The J gene is TRBJ2-7, the V gene TRBV4-1; TCRdb calls TRBD2, which cannot be checked without DNA. Germline CDR1 MGHRA, CDR2 YSYEKL. CDR3 size: 15 residues. This CDR3 is CASSQPGTRSYEQYF.

J is TRBJ2-1 and V is TRBV29-1; absent DNA, TCRdb's TRBD2 call cannot be checked. CDR3 size: 16 residues. Germline lookup yields CDR1 SQVTM and CDR2 ANQGSEA. The CDR3 is CSVEGASGGLYNEQFF.

This sequence joins TRBV29-1 and TRBJ2-5; there is no DNA to check the TCRdb D call of TRBD1. CDR3 size: 12 residues. Germline values: CDR1 SQVTM, CDR2 ANQGSEA. The CDR3 reads CSVTGGEETQYF.

The V and J genes are TRBV29-1 and TRBJ2-7; TCRdb's D call, TRBD1, is unchecked because there is no DNA. Germline values: CDR1 SQVTM, CDR2 ANQGSEA. The CDR3 spans 12 residues. The CDR3 region is CSVEVRGYEQYF.